The rows below give T cell receptor beta chains drawn from one sample of a study of control samples from healthy donors and cancer patients. Generated by immunoSEQ multiplex PCR, the TCRdb table keeps only in-frame clones and is missing some. The sample yields roughly 100,000 clones, around 82% seen once. Sequencing was performed on blood. The receptors here all came from a woman aged 50 to 65 in good health. Each CDR3 is given with its conserved first and last residue. D genes are given only for firm matches. The size of a clone is reported for some rows only, either as once, few or many, or as a class for expanded clones.

>TRBJ2-1|.|TRBV5-6|.
CASSLYYNEQFF
TGTGCCAGCAGCTTGTATTACAATGAGCAGTTCTTC
>TRBJ2-3|TRBD2|TRBV3-1/TRBV3-2|.
CASSQGTGGLADTQYF
TGTGCCAGCAGCCAAGGGACTGGGGGACTAGCAGATACGCAGTATTTT
>TRBJ1-5|TRBD1|TRBV30|.
CAWRQGAQPQHF
TGTGCCTGGAGACAGGGGGCCCAGCCCCAGCATTTT
>TRBJ2-2|TRBD2|TRBV6-5|.
CASVGTSATGELFF
TGTGCCAGCGTTGGGACTAGCGCAACCGGGGAGCTGTTTTTT
>TRBJ2-2|.|TRBV6-5|many
CASRTVQDTGELFF
TGTGCCAGCAGGACAGTTCAAGACACCGGGGAGCTGTTTTTT
>TRBJ1-3|.|TRBV7-9|medium-sized
CASSLGRFGNTIYF
TGTGCCAGCAGCCTGGGACGGTTCGGAAACACCATATATTTT
>TRBJ1-4|.|TRBV6-5|.
CASSWGRGANEKLFF
TGTGCCAGCAGTTGGGGCAGGGGAGCTAATGAAAAACTGTTTTTT
>TRBJ1-4|.|TRBV3-1/TRBV3-2|few
CASTDLSGEKLFF
TGTGCCAGCACGGACCTCTCGGGTGAAAAACTGTTTTTT
>TRBJ2-7|TRBD1|TRBV11-3|.
CASSITGTGKHEQYF
TGTGCCAGCAGCATTACCGGGACAGGGAAGCACGAGCAGTACTTC
>TRBJ2-1|TRBD1|TRBV24-1|.
CATSDWRDRGLNEQFF
TGTGCCACCAGTGATTGGCGGGACAGGGGGTTAAATGAGCAGTTCTTC
>TRBJ2-5|.|TRBV7-2|.
CASSSTGLGVVTQYF
TGTGCCAGCAGCTCCACGGGACTGGGAGTGGTGACCCAGTACTTC
>TRBJ2-7|.|TRBV18|.
CASRNTHTGNEQYF
TGTGCCAGCCGAAATACCCACACAGGGAACGAGCAGTACTTC
>TRBJ2-2|.|TRBV29-1|.
CSVESPNTGELFF
TGCAGCGTTGAGTCTCCGAACACCGGGGAGCTGTTTTTT
>TRBJ1-1|TRBD1|TRBV6-6|.
CASGTGGEGTEAFF
TGTGCCAGCGGGACAGGGGGCGAAGGTACTGAAGCTTTCTTT
>TRBJ2-3|.|TRBV24-1|.
CATSAPGLSTDTQYF
TGTGCCACCAGTGCACCGGGGCTGAGCACAGATACGCAGTATTTT
>TRBJ2-7|TRBD1|TRBV13|.
CASSSGTGSSYEQYF
TGTGCCAGCAGCTCGGGGACAGGGAGCTCCTACGAGCAGTACTTC
>TRBJ2-1|TRBD2|TRBV6-2/TRBV6-3|.
CASRPSGGANNEQFF
TGTGCCAGCAGACCTAGCGGGGGGGCAAACAATGAGCAGTTCTTC
>TRBJ2-7|.|TRBV6-1|.
CASSDSAISYEQYF
TGTGCCAGCAGTGATTCGGCCATCTCCTACGAGCAGTACTTC
>TRBJ2-1|.|TRBV24-1|once
CATSDFSRNEQFF
TGTGCCACCAGTGATTTTTCAAGGAATGAGCAGTTCTTC
>TRBJ1-3|.|TRBV19|.
CASTPSQVVGNTIYF
TGTGCCAGTACCCCGTCACAGGTCGTTGGAAACACCATATATTTT
>TRBJ1-5|.|TRBV4-3|.
CASSQDQDQPQHF
TGCGCCAGCAGCCAAGATCAGGATCAGCCCCAGCATTTT
>TRBJ1-4|TRBD1|TRBV6-6|.
CASRPQGKDEKLFF
TGTGCCAGCAGGCCACAGGGGAAAGATGAAAAACTGTTTTTT
>TRBJ1-4|.|TRBV6-2/TRBV6-3|few
CASSLGVKLFF
TGTGCCAGCAGTCTTGGTGTAAAACTGTTTTTT
>TRBJ1-6|.|TRBV6-5|.
CASSQREGMDSPLHF
TGTGCCAGCAGTCAGCGGGAGGGTATGGATTCACCCCTCCACTTT
>TRBJ2-5|TRBD1|TRBV28|.
CASSFEAGTGDGETQYF
TGTGCCAGCAGTTTCGAGGCCGGGACAGGGGACGGAGAGACCCAGTACTTC
>TRBJ2-3|.|TRBV4-3|few
CASSQELLDADTQYF
TGCGCCAGCAGCCAAGAGTTGCTGGATGCAGATACGCAGTATTTT
>TRBJ2-5|.|TRBV4-2|once
CASSPSGGHQETQYF
TGTGCCAGCAGCCCTTCCGGAGGACACCAAGAGACCCAGTACTTC